Listed here are 7 T cell receptor beta chains from one sample, sequenced in a study of T cell responses to AZD1222 COVID-19 vaccine. TCRdb keeps only in-frame clones here, not all; method: immunoSEQ multiplex PCR. The sample carries 130,000 or so clones, 70% to 90% recorded once. The input for sequencing was peripheral blood, taken on day 0 of AZD1222 vaccination. All receptors derive from an adult in good health.

The chain has TRBV7-9 and TRBJ1-5; a possible D gene is TRBD1 (5 bases). Germline loops: CDR1 SEHNR, CDR2 FQNEAQ (reference sequence). V dropped 1 base and J dropped 3 bases, with 16 bases sitting between them. This CDR3 is 17 amino acids long. The CDR3 DNA is TGTGCCAGCAGCTTAGAATTTATGGCAGGGTCCAATCAGCCCCAGCATTTT. Its protein product is CASSLEFMAGSNQPQHF.

The CDR3 is CASSPDRATEAFF. In DNA, the CDR3 is TGTGCCAGCAGCCCGGACAGGGCCACTGAAGCTTTCTTT. This rearrangement joins TRBV27 to TRBJ1-1; 8 bases fit TRBD1. The length of the CDR3 is 13 residues. Germline V gene sequence: CDR1 MNHEY, CDR2 SMNVEV (reference sequence). After removal of 6 bases from V and 4 bases from J, the junction contained 4 bases not matched to a gene.

The rearrangement joins TRBV10-3 to TRBJ1-2; TRBD1 is a possible D gene (6 bases). V lost 3 bases and J 3 bases, leaving 14 bases between the germline ends. There are 15 residues in the CDR3. CDR1 and CDR2 (germline): ENHRY, SYGVKD. The CDR3 protein is CAISDPGAPDYGYTF. Here the CDR3 DNA reads TGTGCCATCAGTGACCCGGGGGCGCCGGACTATGGCTACACCTTC.

The V call is TRBV3-1 (or the pseudogene TRBV3-2), the J call TRBJ1-2, with 7 bases matching TRBD1. V trimming: 6 bases; J trimming: 5 bases; junction bases outside the gene matches: 6. Germline V lookup: CDR1 LGHDT, CDR2 YNNKEL (reference sequence). The CDR3 extends over 13 amino acids. This CDR3 is CASRSRQGYGYTF. DNA of the CDR3: TGTGCCAGCAGGAGCCGACAGGGATATGGCTACACCTTC.

The chain is built from TRBV13 and TRBJ2-3; TRBD2 matches 15 bases. CDR1 and CDR2 (germline): PRHDT, FYEKMQ (reference sequence). The junction had 7 bases not matched to a gene; V was cut back by 5 bases and J by 10 bases. This CDR3 is 15 amino acids long. CDR3 residues: CASSPGTSGGKAQYF. The CDR3 nucleotides are TGTGCCAGCAGCCCCGGGACTAGCGGGGGGAAAGCGCAGTATTTT.

This sequence joins TRBV27 and TRBJ1-1; perhaps TRBD1 as D (5 bases). The germline gives CDR1 MNHEY, CDR2 SMNVEV (reference sequence). Trimming shortened V by 6 bases and J by 4 bases, and 9 bases separated the two germline ends. The CDR3 loop spans 12 amino acids. CDR3 amino acids: CASRGVSTEAFF. The CDR3 DNA reads as TGTGCCAGCAGAGGGGTTTCCACTGAAGCTTTCTTT.

V and J are TRBV28 and TRBJ1-2; perhaps TRBD1 as D (6 bases). The CDR3 runs 15 residues. Looked up from germline, CDR1 is MDHEN and CDR2 is SYDVKM. The V and J ends lost 5 bases and 4 bases respectively, with 17 bases between them. The CDR3 region is CASSTPAGASYGYTF. The CDR3 region has the DNA TGTGCCAGCAGTACCCCGGCAGGGGCTAGCTATGGCTACACCTTC.